Each of the 6 T cell receptor beta chains below was sequenced from the same sample in a study of early T cells in non-severe SARS-CoV-2 infection. MiXCR, run by TCRdb on the 5' RACE reads, gives a single entry per CDR3 protein. The table has just under 65,000 distinct CDR3 sequences, 7.5% to 9% seen once. The sample consisted of whole blood, taken at baseline. The source is an adult who was a healthcare worker with PCR-confirmed SARS-CoV-2 infection or an uninfected control (not recorded which).

This clonotype was recorded many times. This rearrangement joins TRBV19 to TRBJ2-7; TRBD1 or TRBD2 may be the D gene (5 bases each). CDR1 is LNHDA and CDR2 is SQIVND in the germline V gene (reference sequence). The germline V and J ends were trimmed by 5 bases and 4 bases, with 15 bases remaining between them. The CDR3 has 14 residues. CDR3 loop: CASSPSGASYEQYF. DNA for the CDR3: TGTGCCAGTAGTCCTTCCGGGGCCTCGTACGAGCAGTACTTC.

This clonotype showed up just a few times. The chain has TRBV21-1 and TRBJ2-1; the D call in the table, TRBD1, was not verified against the DNA. TRBV21-1 is labeled a pseudogene. This CDR3 contains 14 residues. This chain's CDR3 is CAKGGLDGGDEQFF. The CDR3 bases are TGTGCCAAGGGGGGCTTGGACGGCGGTGATGAGCAGTTCTTC.

The J gene is TRBJ1-1, the V gene TRBV5-1; TRBD1 is a possible D gene (5 bases). The CDR3 is 15 residues long. V was clipped by 9 bases and J by 3 bases, with 21 bases between them. CDR1 SGHRS and CDR2 YFSETQ come from the germline V gene. In nucleotides, the CDR3 is TGCGCCACCTCCCCTTCTATCGGGGGTTACACTGAAGCTTTCTTT. Protein sequence: CATSPSIGGYTEAFF.

This clonotype was counted many times. The V call is TRBV7-9, the J call TRBJ2-7; D gene unclear. Trimming pared 6 bases from V and 3 bases from J, leaving 9 bases between. The germline V gene has CDR1 SEHNR and CDR2 FQNEAQ (reference sequence). The CDR3 runs 12 residues. The CDR3 loop is CASRLWDYEQYF. CDR3 coding DNA: TGTGCCAGCAGACTATGGGACTACGAGCAGTACTTC.

This clonotype showed up many times. The V and J genes are TRBV6-5 and TRBJ2-2; a weak D match, TRBD2 (5 bases). This CDR3 has 12 residues. The V and J ends lost 6 bases and 6 bases respectively, with 8 bases between them. Germline V gene lookup returns CDR1 MNHEY and CDR2 SVGAGI. The chain's CDR3 is CASRDLPGELFF. The CDR3 DNA sequence: TGTGCCAGCAGGGACTTACCCGGGGAGCTGTTTTTT.

The rearrangement uses TRBV20-1 and TRBJ2-1; D gene ambiguous. Germline V lookup: CDR1 DFQATT, CDR2 SNEGSKA (reference sequence). V lost 3 bases and J lost 7, with 10 bases in between. The CDR3 is 12 residues long. The CDR3 DNA reads TGCAGTGCTAGTAGGGTGAGGAATGAGCAGTTCTTC. The encoded protein is CSASRVRNEQFF.